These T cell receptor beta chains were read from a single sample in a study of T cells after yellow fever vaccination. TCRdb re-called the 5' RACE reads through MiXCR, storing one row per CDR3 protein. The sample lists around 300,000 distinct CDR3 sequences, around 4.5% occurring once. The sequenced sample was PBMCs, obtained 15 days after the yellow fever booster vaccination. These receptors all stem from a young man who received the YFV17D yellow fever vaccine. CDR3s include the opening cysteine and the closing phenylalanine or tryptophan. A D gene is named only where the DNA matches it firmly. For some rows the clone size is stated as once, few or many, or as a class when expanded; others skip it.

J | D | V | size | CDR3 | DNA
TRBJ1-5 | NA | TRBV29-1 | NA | CSARTESNQPQHF | TGCAGCGCCAGGACAGAGAGCAATCAGCCCCAGCATTTT
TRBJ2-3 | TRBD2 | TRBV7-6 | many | CASSLLGGGRPDTQYF | TGTGCCAGCAGCTTACTCGGGGGGGGCCGCCCAGATACGCAGTATTTT
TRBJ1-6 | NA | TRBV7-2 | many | CASSSDPSGYNSPLHF | TGTGCCAGCAGCTCCGACCCTTCGGGCTATAATTCACCCCTCCACTTT
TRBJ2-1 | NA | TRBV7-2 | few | CASSLGTPLSYNEQFF | TGTGCCAGCAGCCTCGGGACACCTCTCTCCTACAATGAGCAGTTCTTC
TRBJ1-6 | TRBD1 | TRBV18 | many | CASSPEIRGNSPLHF | TGTGCCAGCTCACCAGAGATCAGGGGGAATTCACCCCTCCACTTT
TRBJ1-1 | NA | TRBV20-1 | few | CSAAGGRLNTEAFF | TGCAGTGCCGCGGGCGGACGGCTGAACACTGAAGCTTTCTTT
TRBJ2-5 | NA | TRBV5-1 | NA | CASSLEWGRGSETQYF | TGCGCCAGCAGCTTGGAGTGGGGCAGGGGAAGTGAGACCCAGTACTTC
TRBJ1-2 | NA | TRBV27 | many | CASSVRVGYGYTF | TGTGCCAGCAGTGTTCGAGTTGGCTATGGCTACACCTTC
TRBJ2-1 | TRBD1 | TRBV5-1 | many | CASSRGQDNEQFF | TGCGCCAGCAGCCGGGGACAGGACAATGAGCAGTTCTTC
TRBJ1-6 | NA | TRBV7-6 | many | CASSLGGGIGSPLHF | TGTGCCAGCAGCTTAGGCGGGGGCATTGGCTCACCCCTCCACTTT
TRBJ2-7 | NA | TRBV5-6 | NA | CASSFYNSYEQYF | TGTGCCAGCAGCTTTTACAACTCCTACGAGCAGTACTTC
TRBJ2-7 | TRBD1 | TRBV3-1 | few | CASRPRGTVLYF | TGTGCCAGCAGACCCAGGGGGACAGTTCTGTACTTC
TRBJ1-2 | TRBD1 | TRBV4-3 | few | CASSQDRGGAGYGYTF | TGCGCCAGCAGCCAAGATCGAGGGGGCGCAGGCTATGGCTACACCTTC
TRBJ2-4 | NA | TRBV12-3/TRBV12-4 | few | CASSFDGRNIQYF | TGTGCCAGCAGTTTCGACGGTAGAAACATTCAGTACTTC
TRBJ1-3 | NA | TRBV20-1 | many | CSAIESLSGNTIYF | TGCAGTGCTATAGAATCTCTCTCTGGAAACACCATATATTTT
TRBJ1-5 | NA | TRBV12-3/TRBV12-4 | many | CASSDRAEQPQHF | TGTGCCAGCAGTGATAGGGCTGAGCAGCCCCAGCATTTT
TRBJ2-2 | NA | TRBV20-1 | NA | CSANPDTNTGELFF | TGCAGTGCTAATCCGGATACGAACACCGGGGAGCTGTTTTTT
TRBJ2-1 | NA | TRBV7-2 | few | CASSLGPTFSYNEQFF | TGTGCCAGCAGCTTGGGACCGACCTTCTCCTACAATGAGCAGTTCTTC
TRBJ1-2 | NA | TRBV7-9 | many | CASSPGKSASNYGYTF | TGTGCCAGCAGCCCAGGGAAATCAGCTTCTAACTATGGCTACACCTTC
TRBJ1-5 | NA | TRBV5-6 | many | CASSRWGNQPQHF | TGTGCCAGCAGCCGGTGGGGCAATCAGCCCCAGCATTTT
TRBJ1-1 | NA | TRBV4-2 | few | CASSQASDTRYTEAFF | TGTGCCAGCAGCCAAGCAAGCGACACGAGGTACACTGAAGCTTTCTTT
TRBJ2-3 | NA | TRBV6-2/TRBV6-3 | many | CASSPTVDTQYF | TGTGCCAGCAGTCCTACGGTGGATACGCAGTATTTT
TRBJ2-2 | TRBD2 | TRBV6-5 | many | CASSDKGLAVTGELFF | TGTGCCAGCAGTGACAAGGGACTAGCGGTGACCGGGGAGCTGTTTTTT
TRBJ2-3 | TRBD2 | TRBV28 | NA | CASSPRLAVALNTQYF | TGTGCCAGCAGTCCAAGACTAGCGGTGGCTCTGAATACGCAGTATTTT
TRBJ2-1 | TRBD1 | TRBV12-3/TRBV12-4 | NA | CASSFGAGGSDEQFF | TGTGCCAGCAGTTTTGGGGCAGGGGGCTCGGATGAGCAGTTCTTC
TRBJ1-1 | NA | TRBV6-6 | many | CASTRQAYTEAFF | TGTGCCAGCACAAGACAGGCCTACACTGAAGCTTTCTTT
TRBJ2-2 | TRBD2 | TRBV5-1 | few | CASSPGTSGTGELFF | TGCGCCAGCAGCCCCGGGACTAGCGGGACCGGGGAGCTGTTTTTT
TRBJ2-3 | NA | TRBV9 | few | CASSVDGATDTQYF | TGTGCCAGCAGCGTAGATGGGGCCACAGATACGCAGTATTTT
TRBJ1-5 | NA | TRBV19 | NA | CASSVPPRPQHF | TGTGCCAGTAGTGTCCCCCCCCGGCCCCAGCATTTT
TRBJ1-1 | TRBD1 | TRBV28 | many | CASSPGQGTTEAFF | TGTGCCAGCAGCCCCGGACAGGGTACGACTGAAGCTTTCTTT
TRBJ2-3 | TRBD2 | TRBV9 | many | CASSVGASGGSDTQYF | TGTGCCAGCAGCGTTGGGGCTAGCGGGGGATCAGATACGCAGTATTTT
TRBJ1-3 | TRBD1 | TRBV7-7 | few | CASSLTTGRGNTIYF | TGTGCCAGCAGCTTGACGACAGGGCGCGGAAACACCATATATTTT
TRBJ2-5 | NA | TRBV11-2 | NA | CASSRGLKSGTQETQYF | TGTGCCAGCAGCCGAGGGCTAAAATCCGGGACCCAAGAGACCCAGTACTTC
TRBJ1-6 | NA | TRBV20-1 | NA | CSARDVPPYNSPLHF | TGCAGTGCTAGAGATGTGCCACCGTATAATTCACCCCTCCACTTT
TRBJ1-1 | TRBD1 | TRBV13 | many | CASSLRGQRYEAFF | TGTGCCAGCAGCTTAAGGGGACAGAGGTATGAAGCTTTCTTT
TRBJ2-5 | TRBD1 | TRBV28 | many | CASSLPTGVKTQYF | TGTGCCAGCAGTTTACCCACAGGGGTTAAGACCCAGTACTTC
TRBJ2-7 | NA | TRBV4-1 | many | CASSQIPSYEQYF | TGCGCCAGCAGCCAAATACCTTCCTACGAGCAGTACTTC
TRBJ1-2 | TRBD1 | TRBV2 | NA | CAIRRGQGYTNYGYTF | TGTGCCATTAGGCGGGGACAGGGGTATACTAACTATGGCTACACCTTC
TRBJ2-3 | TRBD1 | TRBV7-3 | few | CASSSGTGGFTDTQYF | TGTGCCAGCAGCTCCGGGACAGGGGGATTCACAGATACGCAGTATTTT
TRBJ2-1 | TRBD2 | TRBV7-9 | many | CASSPHQSSGWSSYNEQFF | TGTGCCAGCAGCCCACACCAGTCTAGCGGATGGAGCTCCTACAATGAGCAGTTCTTC